This TCR beta chain was identified during a study of PD-L1 blockade in urothelial cancer. Sequencing was performed with immunoSEQ multiplex PCR; in TCRdb, only in-frame clones are kept and a portion is missing. There are under 95,000 clones in the sample; 84% occur only once, and 2% to 2.5% lies in the top ten. Stated time point: pretreatment peripheral blood. V was clipped by 5 bases and J by 12 bases; unmatched bases: 11. Germline V gives CDR1 MNHNS, CDR2 SASEGT. CDR3 size: 13 residues. This chain links TRBV6-1 with TRBJ2-7; 9 bases line up with TRBD2. This clonotype was sampled from a man between 60 and 70 years old with urothelial cancer. Sequenced here: PBMCs, sampled around atezolizumab (anti-PD-L1) treatment. This CDR3 is CASSKGTSPLAYF. Written as DNA, the CDR3 is TGTGCCAGCAGTAAAGGGACTAGCCCCCTGGCGTACTTC.